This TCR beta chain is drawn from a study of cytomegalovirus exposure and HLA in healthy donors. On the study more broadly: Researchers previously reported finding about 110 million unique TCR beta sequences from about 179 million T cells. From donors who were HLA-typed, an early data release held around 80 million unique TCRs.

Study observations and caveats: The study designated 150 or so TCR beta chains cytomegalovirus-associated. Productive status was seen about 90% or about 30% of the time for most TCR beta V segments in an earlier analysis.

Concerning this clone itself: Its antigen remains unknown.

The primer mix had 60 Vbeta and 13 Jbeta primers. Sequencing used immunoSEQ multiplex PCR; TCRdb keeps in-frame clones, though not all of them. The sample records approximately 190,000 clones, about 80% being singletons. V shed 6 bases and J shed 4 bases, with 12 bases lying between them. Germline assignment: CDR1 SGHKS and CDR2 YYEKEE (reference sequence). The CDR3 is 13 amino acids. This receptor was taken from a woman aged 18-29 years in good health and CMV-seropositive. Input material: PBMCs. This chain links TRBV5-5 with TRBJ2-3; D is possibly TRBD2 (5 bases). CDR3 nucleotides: TGTGCCAGCATCCTCTGGGGAGCAGATACGCAGTATTTT. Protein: CASILWGADTQYF.